The source of this TCR beta chain is a study of shared clonotypes between healthy human individuals. Naive CD8 cells comprised CD45RO-negative, CCR7-positively selected cells, excluding terminally differentiated effector memory CD45RA+ cells. The CDR3 is 13 amino acids. V gave up 7 bases and J gave up 1 base, with 5 bases separating them. Germline CDR1 reads MNHEY; CDR2 reads SMNVEV (reference sequence). Profiled with immunoSEQ multiplex PCR; TCRdb holds only in-frame clones, not every one. The sample yields roughly 2.1 million clones, 90% to 95% seen once. V gene TRBV27 combines with J gene TRBJ2-6; D gene uncertain. Sample: naive CD8+ T cells from PBMCs. This TCR came from a young man in good health. Some clones in this sample may be carry-over from other donors' samples. This CDR3 is CASKGSGANVLTF. For the CDR3, the DNA is TGTGCCAGCAAAGGGTCTGGGGCCAACGTCCTGACTTTC.